The following is a TCR beta chain sequence with its context. This clone was recorded only once. It has no known antigen specificity. There are no base qualities to consult, and no much larger clone falls within one base. The CDR3 regions of human TCRbeta chains were subjected to immunosequencing. The original pipeline was this. Repertoire TCRs were checked for matches against a reference library of SARS-CoV-2-specific TCRs that had been generated using the MIRA antigen-specificity platform. Breadth was defined as the fraction of unique TCRs that were SARS-CoV-2-associated, and depth was defined as the fraction of total T cells that were SARS-CoV-2-associated. Each spike-specific TCR was assigned to its reactive spike region and to a CD4 or CD8 class using the MIRA data. Log10-transformed breadth and depth values were compared by one-way ANOVA with Sidak's multiple comparisons tests. The clones in this table, taken by TCRdb from immuneACCESS, are in-frame only. Not every clone is retained; where verified, under half of the shortfall comes from an unresolved V gene, and the cause of the rest is unknown. V, J and clone size reflect that table, while D and trimming were determined from the DNA. Here the sample has some 150,000 clones; 92% occur a single time. Clones ranked in the top ten supply 3.3% of the sample.

This specimen comes from a study of T cell responses to AZD1222 COVID-19 vaccine (dated by TCRdb to about 2021). Context from the whole study: TCR sequencing was performed for some 250 trial participants, of whom 200 to 210 were given two doses of AZD1222 and around 26 were given two doses of MenACWY control vaccine. Trial participants were enrolled into age subgroups of 18-55, 56-69 and 70-plus years, which contained about 150, 28 and 57 TCR-sequenced participants, respectively.

The investigation overall reported the following: The whole spike protein was spanned by vaccine-associated CD4 TCRs, and dominant responses were seen in regions 160-218 and 743-854. After two AZD1222 doses, both the breadth and the depth of spike-specific TCRs were significantly higher than at day 0 and than in MenACWY recipients. No day 14 peak-response samples were available, so repertoires were characterized only after the peak T cell response. In the small 56-69-year group, the increase in depth fell short of significance, most likely because of low power. Reportedly, close to half of the unique spike-specific TCRs recognized epitopes lying outside the regions that are mutated in the B.1.351 and B.1.1.7 variants. Participants were mostly white British, with more females than males. The authors suggested clonal diversity may have been underestimated. Conclusions about previously exposed vaccinees were limited because only six AZD1222 recipients were SARS-CoV-2 seropositive at baseline.

The sample's time point, from its label and the paper: about 28 days (+/-7) after the second vaccine dose. Because spike-specific TCR depth and breadth did not differ between the two schedules, AZD1222 recipients who got a second dose at roughly 4 weeks were pooled with those who got a second dose at roughly 12 weeks. The vaccinee samples were drawn from two UK trials, COV001 and COV002, one of which was a single-blind randomized controlled phase 2/3 trial testing AZD1222 (ChAdOx1 nCoV-19) in healthy adults. Trial participant PBMC samples were collected at day 0 and day 28 after the second dose for TCRbeta chain sequencing. The clonotype originates from an adult who received the AZD1222 COVID-19 vaccine. The starting material was peripheral blood, obtained 28 days after the second AZD1222 dose.

The DNA sequence is TGTGCCAGCAGCTTAGCCTTAGATAGGATCACTGAAGCTTTCTTT. It translates as CASSLALDRITEAFF. Rearrangement joined TRBV7-2 to TRBJ1-1; the D gene cannot be named for sure. Trimming removed 0 bases from V and 4 bases from J, leaving 12 bases between the germline ends. The CDR3 measures 15 amino acids from cysteine to phenylalanine. Only the CDR3 region is kept as DNA, spanning 45 bases read in frame from base 1. For CDR1 and CDR2, the germline V gene lists SGHTA and FQGNSA.